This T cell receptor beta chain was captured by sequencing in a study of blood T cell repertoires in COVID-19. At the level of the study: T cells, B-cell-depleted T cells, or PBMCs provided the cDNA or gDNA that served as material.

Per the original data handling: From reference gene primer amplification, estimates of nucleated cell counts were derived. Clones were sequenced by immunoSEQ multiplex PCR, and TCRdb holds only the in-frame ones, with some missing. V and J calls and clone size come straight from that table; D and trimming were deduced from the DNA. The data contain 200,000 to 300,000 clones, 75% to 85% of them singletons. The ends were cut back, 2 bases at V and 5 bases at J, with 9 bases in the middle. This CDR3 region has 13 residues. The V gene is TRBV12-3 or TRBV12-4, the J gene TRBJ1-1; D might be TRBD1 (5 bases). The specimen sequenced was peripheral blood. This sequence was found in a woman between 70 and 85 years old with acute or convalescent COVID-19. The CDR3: CASSLQGYTEAFF. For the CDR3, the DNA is TGTGCCAGCAGTTTACAGGGTTATACTGAAGCTTTCTTT.